Each of the 32 T cell receptor beta chains below was sequenced from the same sample in a study of graft-versus-host responses after intestinal transplantation. Some clones are missing from TCRdb's copy, which holds only in-frame ones; the method was immunoSEQ multiplex PCR. The sample holds tens of thousands of clones, around 90% seen once. Their antigens remain unidentified. Here the sequenced sample was unstimulated CD4+ T cells sorted from spleen or lymph node cells, taken before transplant. The receptors stem from a human donor who was the organ donor for an intestinal transplant.

The chain is built from TRBV7-2 and TRBJ1-1; possibly TRBD1 for D (5 bases). Germline CDR1 SGHTA, CDR2 FQGNSA. The CDR3 spans 16 residues. The V and J ends lost 5 bases and 4 bases respectively, with 20 bases between them. The CDR3 loop reads CASSPPPQGLGTEAFF. The CDR3 coding sequence is TGTGCCAGCAGCCCCCCCCCGCAGGGTTTGGGCACTGAAGCTTTCTTT.

This chain links TRBV28 with TRBJ2-7; the match to TRBD2 covers 10 bases. J gave up 2 bases and V 2 bases, and 0 bases lay outside the gene matches. The V gene's germline CDR1 is MDHEN and CDR2 SYDVKM. This CDR3 has 14 residues. The CDR3 sequence is CASSLLAGAYEQYF. CDR3 DNA: TGTGCCAGCAGTTTACTAGCGGGAGCCTACGAGCAGTACTTC.

The rearrangement uses TRBV28 and TRBJ2-5; TRBD1 is a possible D gene (5 bases). V lost 6 bases, J lost 10 bases, and 15 bases lay in between. Germline lookup yields CDR1 MDHEN and CDR2 SYDVKM. This CDR3 is 12 amino acids long. CDR3 in amino acids: CASRDHGQGQYF. As DNA, the CDR3 is TGTGCCAGCAGAGATCATGGGCAGGGCCAGTACTTC.

The chain employs TRBV4-2 and TRBJ1-2; TRBD1 aligns across 7 bases. Germline V gene data show CDR1 as LGHNA and CDR2 as YNFKEQ. The junction had 4 bases not matched to a gene; V was cut back by 3 bases and J by 6 bases. This CDR3 is built from 13 residues. CDR3 loop: CASSQTGRDGYTF. CDR3 sequence (DNA): TGTGCCAGCAGCCAGACAGGGAGGGATGGCTACACCTTC.

The rearrangement joins TRBV4-1 to TRBJ2-6; the match to TRBD1 covers 8 bases. CDR3 length equals 18 residues. Germline V CDR1 and CDR2: MGHRA, YSYEKL. V was pared by 0 bases and J by 1 base, with 5 bases of the junction left unmatched. CDR3 sequence (DNA): TGCGCCAGCAGCCAAGAGGGACAGGAGGCTTCTGGGGCCAACGTCCTGACTTTC. It is translated as CASSQEGQEASGANVLTF.

The rearrangement joins TRBV4-1 to TRBJ2-5; TRBD2 matches 7 bases. With 5 bases clipped from V and 4 bases from J, the junction kept 13 bases outside the gene matches. CDR3 length: 16 residues. Germline assignment: CDR1 MGHRA and CDR2 YSYEKL. CDR3 amino acids: CASSSALLAFGETQYF. CDR3 nucleotides: TGCGCCAGCAGCAGCGCTCTACTAGCGTTCGGAGAGACCCAGTACTTC.

This chain connects TRBV27 to TRBJ1-2, with D unclear. V lost 6 bases and J 6 bases, leaving 14 bases between the germline ends. The CDR3 runs 13 residues. Germline V CDR1 and CDR2: MNHEY, SMNVEV (reference sequence). CDR3: CASRTTFRDGYTF. The CDR3 nucleotides are TGTGCCAGCAGAACTACCTTCCGGGATGGCTACACCTTC.

This clone appeared a single time. The chain has TRBV30 and TRBJ2-7; 8 nucleotides agree with TRBD1. This CDR3 region has 14 residues. With 1 base clipped from V and 2 bases from J, the junction kept 4 bases outside the gene matches. Looked up from germline, CDR1 is GTSNPN and CDR2 is SVGIG (reference sequence). The CDR3 sequence is CAWSGDRSAYEQYF. The CDR3 bases are TGTGCCTGGAGTGGGGACAGGAGCGCCTACGAGCAGTACTTC.

Concerning this clone: This CDR3 is also generated by other DNA sequences in the sample. The chain couples TRBV7-9 to TRBJ1-2; D possibly corresponds to TRBD1 (5 bases). Germline V gene lookup returns CDR1 SEHNR and CDR2 FQNEAQ (reference sequence). Trimming took 3 bases from V and 0 from J, leaving 5 bases between them. The CDR3 loop spans 13 amino acids. Here the CDR3 reads CASSLTANYGYTF. The CDR3 nucleotides are TGTGCCAGCAGCTTGACAGCTAACTATGGCTACACCTTC.

This clone occurred a few times. Here the CDR3 reads CASSRSRNNEKLFF. The CDR3 bases are TGTGCCAGTAGTCGGTCACGGAATAATGAAAAACTGTTTTTT. The genes are TRBV19 and TRBJ1-4; D gene unclear. The CDR3 consists of 14 residues. V gave up 5 bases and J gave up 4 bases, with 11 bases separating them. CDR1 and CDR2 from the germline V gene are LNHDA and SQIVND (reference sequence).

The chain links TRBV18 to TRBJ1-1, with D possibly TRBD1 on 6 matching bases. Germline CDR1 and CDR2: KGHSH and LQKENI. Trimming took 3 bases from V and 1 from J, leaving 12 bases between them. This CDR3 comprises 15 residues. The CDR3 coding sequence is TGTGCCAGCTCACCTGTGGGGGCGGCGAACACTGAAGCTTTCTTT. This sequence encodes CASSPVGAANTEAFF.

This rearrangement joins TRBV30 to TRBJ2-5, with D unclear. Trimming pared 0 bases from V and 5 bases from J, leaving 10 bases between. CDR1 is GTSNPN and CDR2 is SVGIG in the germline V gene (reference sequence). CDR3 size: 13 residues. Here the CDR3 reads CAWSVPPWETQYF. DNA for the CDR3: TGTGCCTGGAGTGTTCCCCCTTGGGAGACCCAGTACTTC.

The rearrangement joins TRBV11-2 to TRBJ2-1; the match to TRBD2 covers 8 bases. The CDR3 is 15 residues long. Germline V gene data show CDR1 as SGHAT and CDR2 as FQNNGV. V was pared by 2 bases and J by 7 bases, with 7 bases of the junction left unmatched. CDR3 loop: CASSLRGLVGNEQFF. The DNA of the CDR3 is TGTGCCAGCAGCTTAAGGGGACTAGTAGGGAATGAGCAGTTCTTC.

The rearrangement joins TRBV28 to TRBJ2-7, with 7 bases lining up with TRBD1. With V trimmed by 6 bases and J by 2 bases, 4 bases remained unmatched. The CDR3 covers 13 residues. Germline loops: CDR1 MDHEN, CDR2 SYDVKM. The CDR3 DNA reads TGTGCCAGCAGCCTTGGGACAGCCTACGAGCAGTACTTC. Translating gives CASSLGTAYEQYF.

The V call is TRBV20-1, the J call TRBJ2-5; TRBD1 is a possible D gene (6 bases). CDR1 and CDR2 (germline): DFQATT, SNEGSKA (reference sequence). The CDR3 length is 10 residues. Trimming took off 4 bases at V and 8 bases at J, with 8 bases between the two ends. The CDR3 coding sequence is TGCAGTGCTACCAGGGGTACCCAGTACTTC. Encoded protein: CSATRGTQYF.

The genes are TRBV10-1 and TRBJ2-7; weak D call: TRBD2 (5 bases). CDR3 length: 14 residues. Germline CDR1 and CDR2: WNHNN and SYGVQD (reference sequence). Trimming took off 8 bases at V and 2 bases at J, with 16 bases between the two ends. As DNA, the CDR3 is TGCGCCAGCCCCCAAACTAGAGACCCCTACGAGCAGTACTTC. It translates to CASPQTRDPYEQYF.

The chain is built from TRBV7-3 and TRBJ2-2, with D maybe TRBD2 (6 bases). Germline CDR1 reads SGHTA; CDR2 reads FQGTGA. CDR3 size: 16 residues. Trimming shortened V by 5 bases and J by 3 bases, and 16 bases separated the two germline ends. CDR3 protein: CASSPLGGADTGELFF. CDR3 DNA: TGTGCCAGCAGCCCACTCGGGGGAGCGGACACCGGGGAGCTGTTTTTT. Using reference TRBV7-3 and TRBJ2-2 for the parts outside the CDR3, the full variable domain is GAGVSQTPSNKVTEKGKYVELRCDPISGHTALYWYRQSLGQGPEFLIYFQGTGAADDSGLPNDRFFAVRPEGSVSTLKIQRTERGDSAVYLCASSPLGGADTGELFFGEGSRLTVL.

This chain joins TRBV7-8 and TRBJ2-7; D gene uncertain. The CDR3 has 13 amino acids. Germline values: CDR1 SGHVS, CDR2 FQNEAQ. The ends were cut back, 2 bases at V and 4 bases at J, with 9 bases in the middle. Written as DNA, the CDR3 is TGTGCCAGCAGCTTACAGGCCGGATACGAGCAGTACTTC. Translation: CASSLQAGYEQYF. Using reference TRBV7-8 and TRBJ2-7 for the parts outside the CDR3, the full variable domain is GAGVSQSPRYKVAKRGQDVALRCDPISGHVSLFWYQQALGQGPEFLTYFQNEAQLDKSGLPSDRFFAERPEGSVSTLKIQRTQQEDSAVYLCASSLQAGYEQYFGPGTRLTVT.

The chain uses TRBV2 and TRBJ2-1, with 10 bases fitting TRBD1. With 4 bases clipped from V and 15 bases from J, the junction kept 6 bases outside the gene matches. Germline CDR1 and CDR2: SNHLY and FYNNEI. This CDR3 is 12 amino acids long. CDR3: CASSATGQGLFF. The CDR3 nucleotides are TGTGCCAGCAGTGCCACGGGACAGGGGCTGTTCTTC. Together with reference TRBV2 and TRBJ2-1, the CDR3 gives the full variable domain: EPEVTQTPSHQVTQMGQEVILRCVPISNHLYFYWYRQILGQKVEFLVSFYNNEISEKSEIFDDQFSVERPDGSNFTLKIRSTKLEDSAMYFCASSATGQGLFFGPGTRLTVL.

The J gene is TRBJ1-2, the V gene TRBV10-2; D gene uncertain. The length of the CDR3 is 15 residues. Germline V gene lookup returns CDR1 WSHSY and CDR2 SAAADI. V was cut by 5 bases and J by 0 bases, with 13 bases left in between. In DNA form, the CDR3 reads TGCGCCAGCAGTCCGTCCTGGACCTCTAACTATGGCTACACCTTC. It is translated as CASSPSWTSNYGYTF.

The chain joins TRBV6-5 to TRBJ2-5; TRBD2 agrees at 7 bases. CDR1 is MNHEY and CDR2 is SVGAGI in the germline V gene. This CDR3 has 16 amino acids. V shed 0 bases and J 5 bases; nucleotides not matched to a gene: 9. CDR3 amino acids: CASSYSGFGGSETQYF. In nucleotides, the CDR3 is TGTGCCAGCAGTTACTCCGGGTTTGGCGGGAGCGAGACCCAGTACTTC.

V and J are TRBV27 and TRBJ1-5; possibly TRBD1 for D (5 bases). Germline loops: CDR1 MNHEY, CDR2 SMNVEV (reference sequence). V lost 3 bases and J 6 bases, leaving 9 bases between the germline ends. The CDR3 loop spans 13 amino acids. CDR3 sequence: CASSLEGVQPQHF. In DNA, the CDR3 is TGTGCCAGCAGTTTGGAAGGGGTTCAGCCCCAGCATTTT.

This chain uses TRBV5-1 with TRBJ2-7; weak D call: TRBD1 (6 bases). Trimming shortened V by 3 bases and J by 2 bases, and 12 bases separated the two germline ends. The CDR3 sequence is 14 residues long. Germline V gene lookup returns CDR1 SGHRS and CDR2 YFSETQ. The CDR3 DNA reads as TGCGCCAGCAGCTCTAAACAGGGTCCCTACGAGCAGTACTTC. This gives the protein CASSSKQGPYEQYF. Filled out from reference TRBV5-1 and TRBJ2-7, the complete variable domain reads KAGVTQTPRYLIKTRGQQVTLSCSPISGHRSVSWYQQTPGQGLQFLFEYFSETQRNKGNFPGRFSGRQFSNSRSEMNVSTLELGDSALYLCASSSKQGPYEQYFGPGTRLTVT.

The chain joins TRBV9 to TRBJ2-7; 10 bases match TRBD2. V lost 3 bases and J lost 6; bases outside the gene matches: 3. Germline CDR1 reads SGDLS; CDR2 reads YYNGEE. CDR3 size: 13 residues. CDR3 in DNA: TGTGCCAGCAGCGCATCTAGCGGGAGCGAGCAGTACTTC. Translation: CASSASSGSEQYF.

The gene calls are TRBV27 and TRBJ2-7; the match to TRBD1 covers 8 bases. V was pared by 4 bases and J by 0 bases, with 5 bases of the junction left unmatched. This CDR3 contains 15 residues. CDR1 is MNHEY and CDR2 is SMNVEV in the germline V gene (reference sequence). The CDR3 DNA reads as TGTGCCAGCAGTTCAGGGGGCTTAGGCTCCTACGAGCAGTACTTC. Protein product: CASSSGGLGSYEQYF.

V is TRBV6-1 and J is TRBJ2-7; 8 bases match TRBD1. V lost 6 bases to trimming and J lost 0 bases; unmatched junction nucleotides: 7. Germline-derived CDR1 and CDR2 are MNHNS and SASEGT. This CDR3 has 15 amino acids. The chain's CDR3 is CASSRTQGASYEQYF. In DNA, the CDR3 is TGTGCCAGCAGCCGGACCCAGGGGGCCTCCTACGAGCAGTACTTC.

The chain recombines TRBV7-3 with TRBJ2-7; 7 bases are a match to TRBD1. Germline CDR1 and CDR2: SGHTA and FQGTGA. V lost 3 bases to trimming and J lost 3 bases; unmatched junction nucleotides: 2. CDR3 length equals 13 residues. CDR3 sequence (DNA): TGTGCCAGCAGCTTGTCAGGGGGCTACGAGCAGTACTTC. Translating it yields CASSLSGGYEQYF.

CDR3 loop: CASSPSWTDRKYF. CDR3 nucleotide sequence: TGTGCCAGCAGCCCGAGTTGGACGGACAGAAAGTACTTC. The chain is built from TRBV5-6 and TRBJ2-5; weak D call: TRBD1 (6 bases). V lost 4 bases to trimming and J lost 12 bases, with 19 bases between them. Germline-derived CDR1 and CDR2 are SGHDT and YYEEEE. This CDR3 is built from 13 residues.

The V and J genes are TRBV7-2 and TRBJ2-3; D is perhaps TRBD2 (6 bases). Trimming shortened V by 3 bases and J by 2 bases, and 15 bases separated the two germline ends. The CDR3 loop spans 16 amino acids. The germline gives CDR1 SGHTA, CDR2 FQGNSA. CDR3 loop: CASSLGLASPTDTQYF. The CDR3 nucleotides read TGTGCCAGCAGCTTGGGGCTAGCGAGCCCCACAGATACGCAGTATTTT.

The rearrangement joins TRBV29-1 to TRBJ2-1; a weak D match, TRBD2 (7 bases). Deletions cut 7 bases from V and 1 base from J, with 11 bases between. Germline CDR1 reads SQVTM; CDR2 reads ANQGSEA. The CDR3 is 13 residues long. CDR3: CSGGGASYNEQFF. The CDR3 region has the DNA TGCAGCGGTGGGGGGGCTTCCTACAATGAGCAGTTCTTC.

This chain connects TRBV5-8 to TRBJ2-5; D remains unclear. CDR1 is SGHTS, CDR2 YDEGEE, per germline. The V end lost 4 bases, the J end lost 5 bases, and 3 bases lay between the germline ends. This CDR3 comprises 10 residues. CDR3 DNA sequence: TGTGCCAGCAGCGAGGAGACCCAGTACTTC. This sequence encodes CASSEETQYF.

V usage is TRBV19 and J usage is TRBJ2-1; TRBD2 aligns across 7 bases. Germline V gives CDR1 LNHDA, CDR2 SQIVND (reference sequence). There are 15 residues in the CDR3. After removal of 1 base from V and 0 bases from J, the junction contained 0 bases not matched to a gene. CDR3 sequence: CASSIASGSYNEQFF. DNA of the CDR3: TGTGCCAGTAGTATAGCTAGCGGCTCCTACAATGAGCAGTTCTTC.